The entry below describes one T cell receptor (beta chain). TCRdb's table, derived via immunoSEQ multiplex PCR, lists solely in-frame clones and lacks some. Of about 320,000 clones listed, roughly 85% are singletons. These data come from a study of blood T cell repertoires in COVID-19. Germline V gives CDR1 SGHTA, CDR2 FQGTGA. Losses at the gene ends were 5 bases for V and 5 bases for J; bases not matched to a gene: 11. This CDR3 is built from 16 residues. This receptor was obtained from a young woman who had been exposed to COVID-19. The source material was PBMCs or T cells enriched from blood (not recorded which). V usage is TRBV7-3 and J usage is TRBJ2-2; 7 bases line up with TRBD1. The DNA for the CDR3 is TGTGCCAGCAGCCTTGCAGGGGCAGGGGGAACCGGGGAGCTGTTTTTT. Its translation is CASSLAGAGGTGELFF. The entire variable domain, with the rest obtained from reference TRBV7-3 and TRBJ2-2, is as follows: GAGVSQTPSNKVTEKGKYVELRCDPISGHTALYWYRQSLGQGPEFLIYFQGTGAADDSGLPNDRFFAVRPEGSVSTLKIQRTERGDSAVYLCASSLAGAGGTGELFFGEGSRLTVL.